A single sample gave rise to the 17 T cell receptor beta chains below, sequenced in a study of blood T cell repertoires in COVID-19. Sequencing used immunoSEQ multiplex PCR; TCRdb keeps in-frame clones, though not all of them. The sample carries around 170,000 clones, around four fifths recorded once. Sequencing was performed on peripheral blood. The receptors stem from a woman aged 60-70 years with acute or convalescent COVID-19.

The chain is built from TRBV5-1 and TRBJ2-7, with TRBD2 identical over 10 bases. The CDR3 is 16 residues long. Trimming removed 2 bases from V and 0 bases from J; junction bases left unmatched: 5. CDR1 is SGHRS, CDR2 YFSETQ, per germline. CDR3 region: CASSFLAGDSSYEQYF. The CDR3 nucleotides read TGCGCCAGCAGCTTCCTAGCGGGGGATAGCTCCTACGAGCAGTACTTC.

The chain recombines TRBV6-5 with TRBJ1-1, with 7 bases fitting TRBD1. Germline-derived CDR1 and CDR2 are MNHEY and SVGAGI. J lost 0 bases, V lost 5 bases, and 3 bases had no gene match. The CDR3 has 14 residues. CDR3 region: CASSLQGVNTEAFF. CDR3 coding DNA: TGTGCCAGCAGTCTCCAGGGGGTGAACACTGAAGCTTTCTTT.

CDR3 protein: CASSFEGGNQPQHF. CDR3 sequence (DNA): TGTGCCAGCAGTTTTGAGGGAGGAAATCAGCCCCAGCATTTT. The rearrangement joins TRBV6-2 or TRBV6-3 to TRBJ1-5; D call uncertain. The CDR3 is made up of 14 amino acids. Between the trimmed V and J ends, which lost 4 bases and 4 bases, there was a span of 11 bases. CDR1 is MNHEY, CDR2 SVGEGT, per germline.

The chain is built from TRBV7-2 and TRBJ2-5, with TRBD1 matching 8 bases. CDR3 length: 13 amino acids. Germline values: CDR1 SGHTA, CDR2 FQGNSA. J was trimmed by 5 bases and V by 7 bases; bases with no gene match: 6. The CDR3 DNA sequence: TGTGCCAGCACCCAGGACAGGGCGGAGACCCAGTACTTC. This encodes CASTQDRAETQYF.

The chain links TRBV12-3 or TRBV12-4 to TRBJ2-7; D is ambiguous. This CDR3 is built from 11 residues. Trimming removed 8 bases from V and 3 bases from J, with 8 bases in between. CDR3 coding DNA: TGTGCCAGCCGTAGTTACTACGAGCAGTACTTC. Encoded protein: CASRSYYEQYF.

This clone has just a few counts. The rearrangement uses TRBV19 and TRBJ2-5, with TRBD2 as a possible D gene (5 bases). The germline gives CDR1 LNHDA, CDR2 SQIVND (reference sequence). V lost 2 bases and J lost 2, with 12 bases in between. The CDR3 contains 15 residues. The CDR3 loop is CASSISGFRQETQYF. The CDR3 bases are TGTGCCAGTAGTATATCGGGGTTTCGACAAGAGACCCAGTACTTC.

The chain joins TRBV27 to TRBJ2-1; TRBD1 agrees at 10 bases. Germline trimming cut 2 bases from V and 4 bases from J; bases unmatched to any gene: 5. The germline V gene has CDR1 MNHEY and CDR2 SMNVEV (reference sequence). The CDR3 runs to 16 residues. In DNA, the CDR3 is TGTGCCAGCAGTTTAGTGACAGGGGGCTTATACAATGAGCAGTTCTTC. Its protein is CASSLVTGGLYNEQFF.

The gene calls are TRBV7-8 and TRBJ2-7; tentative D call: TRBD2 (6 bases). Germline V lookup: CDR1 SGHVS, CDR2 FQNEAQ. The V end was cut by 8 bases, the J end by 4 bases, with 15 bases between. This CDR3 has 13 residues. The CDR3 nucleotides read TGTGCCAGCTTTGGAGGGGATTTTTACGAGCAGTACTTC. It translates to CASFGGDFYEQYF. The complete variable domain, with remaining parts taken from reference TRBV7-8 and TRBJ2-7, reads GAGVSQSPRYKVAKRGQDVALRCDPISGHVSLFWYQQALGQGPEFLTYFQNEAQLDKSGLPSDRFFAERPEGSVSTLKIQRTQQEDSAVYLCASFGGDFYEQYFGPGTRLTVT.

The genes are TRBV2 and TRBJ2-2; D is ambiguous. V lost 8 bases, J lost 0 bases, and 10 bases lay in between. CDR1 SNHLY and CDR2 FYNNEI come from the germline V gene. The CDR3 is 14 amino acids. DNA for the CDR3: TGTGCCAGCTCAGGCAATTCGAACACCGGGGAGCTGTTTTTT. Translating it yields CASSGNSNTGELFF. The full variable domain, its missing parts supplied by reference TRBV2 and TRBJ2-2, is EPEVTQTPSHQVTQMGQEVILRCVPISNHLYFYWYRQILGQKVEFLVSFYNNEISEKSEIFDDQFSVERPDGSNFTLKIRSTKLEDSAMYFCASSGNSNTGELFFGEGSRLTVL.

The chain uses TRBV3-1 (or the pseudogene TRBV3-2) and TRBJ2-7, with TRBD1 as a possible D gene (6 bases). Trimming shortened V by 2 bases and J by 5 bases, and 25 bases separated the two germline ends. The germline V gene has CDR1 LGHDT and CDR2 YNNKEL (reference sequence). The CDR3 is 18 amino acids. The CDR3 bases are TGTGCCAGCAGCCAACGTCAAGCCCCACGGACAGAGACCCACGAGCAGTACTTC. Residues: CASSQRQAPRTETHEQYF.

The V gene is TRBV2, the J gene TRBJ1-2; TRBD1 agrees at 7 bases. Trimming removed 6 bases from V and 8 bases from J; junction bases left unmatched: 9. CDR3 length: 13 amino acids. Germline CDR1 SNHLY, CDR2 FYNNEI. CDR3 nucleotide sequence: TGTGCCAGCAGCGCCGGACAGGCGGGCGGCTACACCTTC. It translates to CASSAGQAGGYTF.

This chain connects TRBV9 to TRBJ1-5; a weak D match, TRBD1 (5 bases). From germline, CDR1 is SGDLS and CDR2 YYNGEE. The CDR3 has 14 amino acids. Trimming shortened V by 3 bases and J by 7 bases, and 14 bases separated the two germline ends. The CDR3 region has the DNA TGTGCCAGCAGCGCCACAGGTGGTCAACAGCCCCAGCATTTT. As protein: CASSATGGQQPQHF.

The chain recombines TRBV28 with TRBJ1-2; TRBD1 matches at 12 bases. The CDR3 loop spans 13 amino acids. V was clipped by 1 base and J by 12 bases; unmatched bases: 3. The germline V gene has CDR1 MDHEN and CDR2 SYDVKM. In DNA form, the CDR3 reads TGTGCCAGCAGTTTATTGGGACAGGGGGCAAACACCTTC. It is translated as CASSLLGQGANTF.

The chain uses TRBV28 and TRBJ1-2; D might be TRBD1 (5 bases). The CDR3 extends over 16 amino acids. V shed 3 bases and J shed 4 bases, with 18 bases lying between them. CDR1 is MDHEN and CDR2 is SYDVKM in the germline V gene. CDR3 nucleotide sequence: TGTGCCAGCAGTTTCCCGGTCGACAGACTCCTCTATGGCTACACCTTC. It encodes CASSFPVDRLLYGYTF.

Only one count was recorded for this clone. J is TRBJ2-7 and V is TRBV5-6, with 7 bases fitting TRBD1. Germline V gene lookup returns CDR1 SGHDT and CDR2 YYEEEE. Losses at the gene ends were 2 bases for V and 2 bases for J; bases not matched to a gene: 4. The CDR3 loop spans 14 amino acids. The CDR3 nucleotides are TGTGCCAGCAGCTTCCGCGACAGGGCCTACGAGCAGTACTTC. Translating it yields CASSFRDRAYEQYF.

The CDR3 spells CASSIMEGSHEQYF. The CDR3 bases are TGCGCCAGCAGCATAATGGAGGGTTCCCACGAGCAGTACTTC. The V and J genes are TRBV5-1 and TRBJ2-7, with D perhaps TRBD2 (6 bases). The CDR3 contains 14 residues. Per germline, CDR1 SGHRS and CDR2 YFSETQ. V lost 4 bases to trimming and J lost 5 bases, with 16 bases between them.

The gene calls are TRBV7-9 and TRBJ2-1; D is undetermined. V dropped 1 base and J dropped 7 bases, with 11 bases sitting between them. The CDR3 length is 14 residues. Germline assignment: CDR1 SEHNR and CDR2 FQNEAQ (reference sequence). CDR3 sequence reads: CASSLGGKSNEQFF. DNA for the CDR3: TGTGCCAGCAGCTTAGGTGGCAAAAGTAATGAGCAGTTCTTC.